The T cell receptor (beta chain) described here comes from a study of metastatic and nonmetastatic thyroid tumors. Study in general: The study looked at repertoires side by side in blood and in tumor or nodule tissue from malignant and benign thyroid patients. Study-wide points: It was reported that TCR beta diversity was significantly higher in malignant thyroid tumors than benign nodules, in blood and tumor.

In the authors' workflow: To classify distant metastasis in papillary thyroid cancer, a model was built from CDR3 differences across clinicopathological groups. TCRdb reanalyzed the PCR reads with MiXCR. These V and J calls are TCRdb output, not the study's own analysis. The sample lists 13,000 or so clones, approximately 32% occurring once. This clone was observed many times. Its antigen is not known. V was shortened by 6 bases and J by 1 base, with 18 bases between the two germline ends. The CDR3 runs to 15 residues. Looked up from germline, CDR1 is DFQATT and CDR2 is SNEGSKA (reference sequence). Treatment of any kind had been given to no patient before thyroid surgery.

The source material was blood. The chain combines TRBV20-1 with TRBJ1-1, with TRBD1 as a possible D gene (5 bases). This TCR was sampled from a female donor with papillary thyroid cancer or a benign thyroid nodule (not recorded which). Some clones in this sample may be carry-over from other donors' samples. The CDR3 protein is CSADWGVGPNTEAFF. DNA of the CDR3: TGCAGTGCCGATTGGGGGGTCGGGCCGAACACTGAAGCTTTCTTT.